This T cell receptor beta chain was retrieved from a study of radiation and T cells in renal cell carcinoma. TCRdb's table, derived via immunoSEQ multiplex PCR, lists solely in-frame clones and lacks some. The data hold some 110,000 clones, with around 80% observed a single time. Time point defined: baseline pretreatment blood. Treatment given: 15 Gy SBRT to primary tumor, nephrectomy 4 weeks later. Here the sequenced sample was blood, taken from a patient whose treatment included radiotherapy and nephrectomy. This receptor was identified in a woman aged 55-69 years with renal cell carcinoma.

CDR3 DNA: TGTGCCAGCAGTTACTCGACTTTTTCGGCAGATACGCAGTATTTT. This sequence encodes CASSYSTFSADTQYF. The chain combines TRBV6-6 with TRBJ2-3; no clear D. Trimming took 0 bases from V and 4 from J, leaving 11 bases between them. Germline loops: CDR1 MNHNY, CDR2 SVGAGI (reference sequence). The CDR3 contains 15 residues.